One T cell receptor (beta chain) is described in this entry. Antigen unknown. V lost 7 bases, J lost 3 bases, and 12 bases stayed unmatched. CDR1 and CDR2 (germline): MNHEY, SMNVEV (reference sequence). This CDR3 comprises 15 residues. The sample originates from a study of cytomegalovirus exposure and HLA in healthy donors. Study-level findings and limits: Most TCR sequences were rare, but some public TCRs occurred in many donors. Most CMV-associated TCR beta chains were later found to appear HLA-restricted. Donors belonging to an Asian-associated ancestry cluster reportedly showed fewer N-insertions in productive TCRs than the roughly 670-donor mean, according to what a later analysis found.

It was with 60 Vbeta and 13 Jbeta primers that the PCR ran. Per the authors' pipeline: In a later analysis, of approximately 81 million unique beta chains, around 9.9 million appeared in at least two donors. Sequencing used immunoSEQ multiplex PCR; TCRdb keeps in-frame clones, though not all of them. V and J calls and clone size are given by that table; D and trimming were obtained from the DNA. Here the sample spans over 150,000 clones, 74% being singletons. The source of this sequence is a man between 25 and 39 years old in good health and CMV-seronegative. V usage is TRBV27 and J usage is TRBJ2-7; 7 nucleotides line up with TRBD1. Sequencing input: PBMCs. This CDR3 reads CASKLTGTVNYEQYF. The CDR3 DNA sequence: TGTGCCAGCAAACTGACCGGGACAGTGAACTACGAGCAGTACTTC.